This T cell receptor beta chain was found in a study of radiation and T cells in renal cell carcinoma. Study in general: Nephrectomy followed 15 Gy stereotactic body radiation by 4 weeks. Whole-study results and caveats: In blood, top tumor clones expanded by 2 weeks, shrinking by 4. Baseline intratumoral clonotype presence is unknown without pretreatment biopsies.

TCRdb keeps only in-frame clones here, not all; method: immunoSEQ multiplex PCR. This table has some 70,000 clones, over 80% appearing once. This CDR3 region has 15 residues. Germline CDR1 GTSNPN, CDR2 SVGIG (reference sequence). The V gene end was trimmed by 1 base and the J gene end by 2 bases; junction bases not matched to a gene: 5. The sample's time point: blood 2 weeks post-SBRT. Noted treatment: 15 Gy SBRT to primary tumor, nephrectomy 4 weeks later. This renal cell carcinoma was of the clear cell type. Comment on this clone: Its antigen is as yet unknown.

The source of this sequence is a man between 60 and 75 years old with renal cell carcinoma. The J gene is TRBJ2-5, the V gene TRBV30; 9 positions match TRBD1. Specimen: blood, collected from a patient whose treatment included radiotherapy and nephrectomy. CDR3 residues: CAWSARDRVQETQYF. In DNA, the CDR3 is TGTGCCTGGAGTGCCCGGGACAGGGTACAAGAGACCCAGTACTTC.